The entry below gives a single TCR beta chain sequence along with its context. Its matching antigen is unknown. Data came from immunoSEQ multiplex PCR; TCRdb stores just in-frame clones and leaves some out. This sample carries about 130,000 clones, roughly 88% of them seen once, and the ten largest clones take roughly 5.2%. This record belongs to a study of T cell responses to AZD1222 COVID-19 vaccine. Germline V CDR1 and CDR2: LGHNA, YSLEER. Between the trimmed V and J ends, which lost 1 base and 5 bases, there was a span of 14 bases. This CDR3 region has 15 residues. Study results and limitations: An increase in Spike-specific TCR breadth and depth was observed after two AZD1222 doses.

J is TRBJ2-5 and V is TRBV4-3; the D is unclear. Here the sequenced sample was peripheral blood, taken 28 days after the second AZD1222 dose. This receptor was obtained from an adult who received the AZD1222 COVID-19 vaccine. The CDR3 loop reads CASSQGRNPGETQYF. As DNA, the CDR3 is TGCGCCAGCAGCCAAGGGCGGAATCCTGGGGAGACCCAGTACTTC.